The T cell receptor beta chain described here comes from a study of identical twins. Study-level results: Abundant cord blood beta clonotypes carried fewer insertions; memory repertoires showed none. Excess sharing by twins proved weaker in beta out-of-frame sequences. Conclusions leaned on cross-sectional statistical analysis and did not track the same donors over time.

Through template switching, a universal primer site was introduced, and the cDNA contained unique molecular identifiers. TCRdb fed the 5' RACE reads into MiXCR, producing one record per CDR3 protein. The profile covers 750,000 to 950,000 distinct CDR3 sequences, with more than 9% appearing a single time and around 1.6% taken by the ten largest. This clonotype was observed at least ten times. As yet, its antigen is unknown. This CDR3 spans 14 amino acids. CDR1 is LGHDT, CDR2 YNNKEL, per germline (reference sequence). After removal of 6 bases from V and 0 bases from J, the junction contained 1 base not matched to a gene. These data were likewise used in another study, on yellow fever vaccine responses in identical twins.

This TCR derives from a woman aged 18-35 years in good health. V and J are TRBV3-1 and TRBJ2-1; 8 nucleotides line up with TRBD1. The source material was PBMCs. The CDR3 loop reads CASRDRGSYNEQFF. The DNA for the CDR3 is TGTGCCAGCAGAGACAGGGGCTCCTACAATGAGCAGTTCTTC.